Sequencing of this T cell receptor beta chain was carried out in a study of blood T cell repertoires in COVID-19. The overall study: Samples of COVID-19 (acute and convalescent) were obtained from the United States, Italy and Spain. T cells, B-cell-depleted T cells, or PBMCs provided the cDNA or gDNA that served as material.

Germline assignment: CDR1 SGHNT and CDR2 YYREEE (reference sequence). This CDR3 is built from 14 residues. The V gene lost 0 bases and the J gene lost 0 bases, with 7 bases spanning the gap. How the authors handled the data: Amplification from reference gene primers served as the basis for estimated nucleated cell counts. Sequenced by immunoSEQ multiplex PCR; TCRdb stores in-frame clones only, minus some. That table is the source of V, J and clone size, and D and trimming were worked out from the DNA. This sample yields 46,000 or so clones, of which approximately 87% are seen a single time; over 9.5% belongs to the top ten.

This clonotype was sampled from a human donor in a cohort sampled during active COVID-19. The J gene is TRBJ2-7, the V gene TRBV5-4, with a weak D call TRBD1 (5 bases). The source material was peripheral blood. CDR3 nucleotides: TGTGCCAGCAGCTTGGAGGGGATCTCCTACGAGCAGTACTTC. This encodes CASSLEGISYEQYF.